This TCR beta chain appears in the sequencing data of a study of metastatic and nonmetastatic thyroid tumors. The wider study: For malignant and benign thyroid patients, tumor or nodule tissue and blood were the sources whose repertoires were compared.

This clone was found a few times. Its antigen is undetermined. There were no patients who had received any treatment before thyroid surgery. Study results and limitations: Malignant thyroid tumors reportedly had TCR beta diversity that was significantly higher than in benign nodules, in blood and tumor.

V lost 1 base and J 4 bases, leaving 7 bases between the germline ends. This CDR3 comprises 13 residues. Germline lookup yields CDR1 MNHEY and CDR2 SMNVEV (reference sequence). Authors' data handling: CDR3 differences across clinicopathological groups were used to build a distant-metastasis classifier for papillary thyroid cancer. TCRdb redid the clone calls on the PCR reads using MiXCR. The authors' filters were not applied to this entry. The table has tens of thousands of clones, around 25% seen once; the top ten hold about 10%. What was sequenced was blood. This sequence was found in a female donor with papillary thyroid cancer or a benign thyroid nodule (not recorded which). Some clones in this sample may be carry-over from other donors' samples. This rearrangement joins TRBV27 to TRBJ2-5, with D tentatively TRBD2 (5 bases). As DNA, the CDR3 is TGTGCCAGCAGTTTATGGAGGTCAGAGACCCAGTACTTC. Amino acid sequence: CASSLWRSETQYF.